This TCR beta chain was recovered during a study of OX40 agonist ivuxolimab in advanced cancers. Study summary: Having had anti-PD-1, anti-PD-L1 or anti-CTLA-4 therapy before was allowed, and roughly 40% had some. Partial responses were achieved by three patients, of whom one had hepatocellular carcinoma and two had cutaneous melanoma. Broader study findings: Blood T cells, both CD4+ and CD8+, expanded clonally by week 6 at 0.1 to 3.0 mg/kg. The mean number of expanded clones was higher in CD8+ T cells than in CD4+.

As to this clone: Its matching antigen is unknown.

After removal of 4 bases from V and 5 bases from J, the junction contained 10 bases not matched to a gene. CDR1 is SQVTM, CDR2 ANQGSEA, per germline. This CDR3 contains 14 residues. Data came from immunoSEQ multiplex PCR; TCRdb stores just in-frame clones and leaves some out. In the table there are 55,000 to 80,000 clones, almost 85% of which are singletons. Sequencing was performed on CD4+ or CD8+ T cells sorted from blood, taken in a trial of the OX40 agonist ivuxolimab. This chain connects TRBV29-1 to TRBJ1-1; TRBD1 matches 7 bases. This TCR derives from an adult with an advanced solid tumor such as melanoma, head and neck, liver or kidney cancer. The CDR3 loop is CSVALGAGGTEAFF. The CDR3 nucleotides are TGCAGCGTTGCCTTGGGGGCAGGGGGTACTGAAGCTTTCTTT.